The clone carrying this T cell receptor (beta chain) has at least ten counts. The antigen remains unidentified. This CDR3 has 16 amino acids. Germline values: CDR1 SNHLY, CDR2 FYNNEI. V was shortened by 7 bases and J by 0 bases, with 18 bases between the two germline ends. The sample is drawn from a study of CD8 T cells in ankylosing spondylitis. Overall study findings and caveats: Roughly 8 highly homologous variants made up a TCR beta motif, and this motif appeared characteristic of ankylosing spondylitis blood.

Using quantitative 5'-RACE with molecular barcodes, the authors made TCR beta libraries. TCRdb reprocessed the 5' RACE reads with MiXCR, giving one entry per CDR3 protein. This table has 30,000 to 45,000 distinct CDR3 sequences, 4.5% to 6% appearing once. The sequenced sample was blood, either unsorted or a sorted T cell fraction (not recorded which). The receptor's source is a male donor with ankylosing spondylitis or in good health (not recorded which). The chain has TRBV2 and TRBJ1-1, with D maybe TRBD1 (6 bases). The CDR3 nucleotides read TGTGCCAGCACTCATACAGGGCTGGGGATGAACACTGAAGCTTTCTTT. As protein: CASTHTGLGMNTEAFF.